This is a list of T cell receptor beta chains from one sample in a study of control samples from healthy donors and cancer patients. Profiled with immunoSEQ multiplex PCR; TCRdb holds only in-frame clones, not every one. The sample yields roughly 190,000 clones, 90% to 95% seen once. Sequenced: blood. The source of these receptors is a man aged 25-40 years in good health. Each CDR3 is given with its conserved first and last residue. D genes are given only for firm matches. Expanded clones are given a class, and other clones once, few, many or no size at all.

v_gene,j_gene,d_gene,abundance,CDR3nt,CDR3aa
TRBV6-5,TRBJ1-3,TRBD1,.,TGTGCCAGCAAGGCGGGACAGAGCTCTGGAAACACCATATATTTT,CASKAGQSSGNTIYF
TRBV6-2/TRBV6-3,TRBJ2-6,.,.,TGTGCCAGCAGTGAGAAACCGGGCCGCCAGAAGAGCGGGGCCAACGTCCTGACTTTC,CASSEKPGRQKSGANVLTF
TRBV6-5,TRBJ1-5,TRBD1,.,TGTGCCAGCACGGGGACAGGGACGAGCAATCAGCCCCAGCATTTT,CASTGTGTSNQPQHF
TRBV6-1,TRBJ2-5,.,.,TGTGCCAGCAGTGAAACCGACAGCCAAGAGACCCAGTACTTC,CASSETDSQETQYF
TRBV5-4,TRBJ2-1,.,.,TGTGCCAGCAGCTTGGGGGGGACCACTTACAATGAGCAGTTCTTC,CASSLGGTTYNEQFF
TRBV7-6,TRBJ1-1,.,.,TGTGCCAGCAGCTTATTCGCGAGTAGCACTGAAGCTTTCTTT,CASSLFASSTEAFF
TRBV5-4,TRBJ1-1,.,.,TGTGCCAGCAGCTTGGCAGGGGTCGGCACTGAAGCTTTCTTT,CASSLAGVGTEAFF
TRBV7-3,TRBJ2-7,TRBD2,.,TGTGCCAGCAGCTTAGCGGGGGGCCGGCATAACGAGCAGTACTTC,CASSLAGGRHNEQYF
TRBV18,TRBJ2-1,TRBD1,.,TGTGCCAGCTCACCATTCCCGGGACAGAGAAGAAACAATGAGCAGTTCTTC,CASSPFPGQRRNNEQFF
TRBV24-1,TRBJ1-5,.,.,TGTGCCACCAGTGACGGGGCTGGGGTCCAGAGCAATCAGCCCCAGCATTTT,CATSDGAGVQSNQPQHF
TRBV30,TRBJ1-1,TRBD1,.,TGTGCCTGGACCCTGACAGGGGGCAGGACTGAAGCTTTCTTT,CAWTLTGGRTEAFF
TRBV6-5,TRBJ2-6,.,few,TGTGCCAGCTCGGGACACTCCTCCGGGGCCAACGTCCTGACTTTC,CASSGHSSGANVLTF
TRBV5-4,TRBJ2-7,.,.,TGTGCCAGCAGCTTGGGGGGTGTTCTACCCTACGAGCAGTACTTC,CASSLGGVLPYEQYF
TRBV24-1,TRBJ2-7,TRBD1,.,TGTGCCACCAGTGACATGGACAGGCCCTACGAGCAGTACTTC,CATSDMDRPYEQYF
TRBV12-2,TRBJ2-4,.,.,TGTGCAAGTCGCTTAGCAGCTTTAGCCAAAAACATTCAGTACTTC,CASRLAALAKNIQYF
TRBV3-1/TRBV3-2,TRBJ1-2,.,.,TGTGCCAGCAGCCTGCATACCCTCACTAACTATGGCTACACCTTC,CASSLHTLTNYGYTF
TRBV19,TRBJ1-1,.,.,TGTGCCAGTAGTCCGTACGGGCCTTGGCAGGACACTGAAGCTTTCTTT,CASSPYGPWQDTEAFF